This T cell receptor beta chain is from a study of T cell responses to AZD1222 COVID-19 vaccine. The CDR3 is 17 amino acids. J was trimmed by 8 bases and V by 0 bases; bases with no gene match: 13. Germline assignment: CDR1 WNHNN and CDR2 SYGVQD (reference sequence). Of note for this clone: Its matching antigen is unknown.

The assay was immunoSEQ multiplex PCR, and TCRdb's table has in-frame clones only and misses some. This table holds about 140,000 clones, more than 75% found once. Pooling of second doses given at about 4 or about 12 weeks was done. Study-wide results and caveats: Recipients of two AZD1222 doses showed rising Spike-specific TCR breadth and depth. A mostly white British donor set with more females was recruited, and clonal diversity was possibly underestimated.

The sample was peripheral blood, taken 28 days after the second AZD1222 dose. The chain joins TRBV10-1 to TRBJ2-1; the match to TRBD2 covers 7 bases. The sequence came from an adult who received the AZD1222 COVID-19 vaccine. In DNA form, the CDR3 reads TGCGCCAGCAGTGAGTCGGGGGGGAGGACGGGCAGGGATGAGCAGTTCTTC. Protein: CASSESGGRTGRDEQFF.